This TCR beta chain was documented in a study of T cells in Graves' hyperthyroidism and ophthalmopathy. Amplification of TCR beta CDR3 regions was performed using RNA transcripts as template. The HTBI primer set was used in a first-round RT-PCR of the TCR CDR3. A single record per CDR3 protein comes from TCRdb applying MiXCR to the multiplex PCR reads. The data show 500,000 to 650,000 distinct CDR3 sequences, approximately 48% seen once. The CDR3 runs 13 residues. Per germline, CDR1 SGDLS and CDR2 YYNGEE. Trimming removed 0 bases at V and 12 bases at J, with 15 bases between. Exclusion criteria comprised uncontrolled infection, other autoimmune disease, pregnancy or lactation. Clinical symptoms, serum thyroxine, TRAb, thyroid ultrasound and orbital computed tomography informed diagnoses. Worth noting for this clonotype: Its antigen is still unknown.

Study-wide results and limits: For ophthalmopathy, model prediction preceded onset by a median 6.5 months. Most clonotypes expanded in thyroid above 0.001 were likewise present in blood.

Sequencing was carried out using peripheral blood or thyroid tissue (not recorded which). This rearrangement joins TRBV9 to TRBJ1-2; unclear D gene. The clonotype comes from an adult woman with Graves' disease, either hyperthyroidism or ophthalmopathy (not recorded which). The CDR3 is CASSVGRYSGNTF. For the CDR3, the DNA is TGTGCCAGCAGCGTAGGACGGTACTCTGGAAACACCTTC.